In its sample, the clone carrying this T cell receptor beta chain was seen a few times. TCRdb recomputed calls from the PCR reads with MiXCR, one row per CDR3 protein. Here the sample spans roughly 100,000 distinct CDR3 sequences, roughly half being singletons. This CDR3 is 15 amino acids long. Germline V gene lookup returns CDR1 MGHRA and CDR2 YSYEKL. The V end lost 1 base, the J end lost 4 bases, and 12 bases lay between the germline ends. The sample originates from a study of CDR3 diversity in severe acne. The gene calls are TRBV4-1 and TRBJ2-3, with D perhaps being TRBD1 or TRBD2 (7 bases each). Sequenced input: blood. This clonotype was obtained from a male donor with acne. The CDR3 sequence: CASSQGQGGADTQYF. The CDR3 bases are TGCGCCAGCAGCCAAGGACAGGGAGGGGCAGATACGCAGTATTTT.